The clone carrying this T cell receptor beta chain was detected a few times. Its antigen remains unknown. Through Arm-PCR of CDR3 regions and iRepertoire HTBI primers, TCR beta libraries were built. TCRdb reprocessed the multiplex PCR reads via MiXCR and lists one record per CDR3 protein. Among about 370,000 distinct CDR3 sequences listed, 15% to 18% were seen once. V gave up 3 bases and J gave up 5 bases, with 21 bases separating them. This CDR3 is 17 amino acids long. CDR1 and CDR2 from the germline V gene are SGHVS and FNYEAQ. The time point is: newly diagnosed GD, antithyroid drugs for less than 3 months. Extracted PBMC RNA gave rise to the TCR library. EDTA tubes held 7 to 9 milliliters of peripheral blood from each patient. The sample comes from a study of regulatory T cells in long-lasting Graves disease. Study-level findings and limits: Study was limited to peripheral blood, excluding thyroid tissue. A greater number of public clonotypes (fewer than 3,000) was shared by persistent patients than by new patients (roughly 880). Persistent disease favored TRBV28, TRBJ1-2 and TRBJ2-5.

Sequencing used peripheral blood mononuclear cells (PBMCs), obtained at new diagnosis, from a patient treated with antithyroid drugs. The sequence derives from a female donor with Graves disease. This chain connects TRBV7-6 to TRBJ2-3; TRBD1 might be the D (6 bases). The CDR3 bases are TGTGCCAGCAGCTTCTCTCCGACAGGAGCCGGTGGAGATACGCAGTATTTT. Translation: CASSFSPTGAGGDTQYF. The full variable domain, in which reference TRBV7-6 and TRBJ2-3 provide the parts outside the CDR3, is GAGVSQSPRYKVTKRGQDVALRCDPISGHVSLYWYRQALGQGPEFLTYFNYEAQQDKSGLPNDRFSAERPEGSISTLTIQRTEQRDSAMYRCASSFSPTGAGGDTQYFGPGTRLTVL.